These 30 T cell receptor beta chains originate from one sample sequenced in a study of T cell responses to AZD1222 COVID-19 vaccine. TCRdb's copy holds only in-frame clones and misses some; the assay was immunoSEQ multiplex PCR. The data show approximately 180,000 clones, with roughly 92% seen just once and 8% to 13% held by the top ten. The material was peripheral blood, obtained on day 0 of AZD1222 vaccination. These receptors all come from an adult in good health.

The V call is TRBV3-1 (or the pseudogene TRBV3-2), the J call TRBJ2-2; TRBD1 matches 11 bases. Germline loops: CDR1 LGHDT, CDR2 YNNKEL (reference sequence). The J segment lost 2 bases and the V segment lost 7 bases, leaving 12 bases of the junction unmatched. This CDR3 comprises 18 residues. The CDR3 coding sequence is TGTGCCAGCATGTCACCCCCGGGACAGGGGGAAAACACCGGGGAGCTGTTTTTT. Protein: CASMSPPGQGENTGELFF.

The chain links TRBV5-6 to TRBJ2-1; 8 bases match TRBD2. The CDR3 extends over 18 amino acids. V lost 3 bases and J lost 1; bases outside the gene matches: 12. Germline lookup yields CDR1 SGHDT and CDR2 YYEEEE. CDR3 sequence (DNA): TGTGCCAGCAGCTCCCCTTACTTTAGCGGGGAGTCCTACAATGAGCAGTTCTTC. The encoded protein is CASSSPYFSGESYNEQFF.

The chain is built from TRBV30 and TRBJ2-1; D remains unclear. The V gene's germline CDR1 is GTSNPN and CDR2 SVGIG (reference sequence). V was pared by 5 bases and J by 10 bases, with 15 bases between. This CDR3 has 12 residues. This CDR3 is CAWALGLGEQFF. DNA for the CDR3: TGTGCCTGGGCATTGGGTTTAGGGGAGCAGTTCTTC.

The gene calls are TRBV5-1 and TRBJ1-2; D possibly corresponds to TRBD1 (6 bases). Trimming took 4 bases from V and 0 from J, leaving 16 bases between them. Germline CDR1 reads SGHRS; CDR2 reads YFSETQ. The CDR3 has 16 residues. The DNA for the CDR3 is TGCGCCAGCAGCCCTACGGACAGAGTAGCTAACTATGGCTACACCTTC. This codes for CASSPTDRVANYGYTF.

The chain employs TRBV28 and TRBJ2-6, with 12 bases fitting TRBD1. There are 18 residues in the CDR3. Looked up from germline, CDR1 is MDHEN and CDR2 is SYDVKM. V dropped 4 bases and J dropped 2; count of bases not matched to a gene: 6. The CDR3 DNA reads TGTGCCAGCAGTTCAGGGGGACAGGGGGCGCCTGGGGCCAACGTCCTGACTTTC. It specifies CASSSGGQGAPGANVLTF.

The CDR3 DNA reads as TGTGCCAGCAGCTTAGCGTTAAAAATGGTGGTATCTTCTTATGGCTACACCTTC. Encoded protein: CASSLALKMVVSSYGYTF. This chain uses TRBV7-8 with TRBJ1-2; D is unresolved. Trimming removed 0 bases from V and 5 bases from J, with 22 bases in between. The CDR3 runs 18 residues. CDR1 and CDR2 (germline): SGHVS, FQNEAQ.

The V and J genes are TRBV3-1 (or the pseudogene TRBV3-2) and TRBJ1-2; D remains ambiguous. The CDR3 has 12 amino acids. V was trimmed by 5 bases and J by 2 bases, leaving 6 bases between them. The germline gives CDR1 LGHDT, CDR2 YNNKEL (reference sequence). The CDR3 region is CASSLTNYGYTF. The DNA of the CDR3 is TGTGCCAGCAGCTTAACGAACTATGGCTACACCTTC.

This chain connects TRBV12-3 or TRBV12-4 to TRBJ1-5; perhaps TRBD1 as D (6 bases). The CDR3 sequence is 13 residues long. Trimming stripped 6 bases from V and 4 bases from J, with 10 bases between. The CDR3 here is CASRRGGNQPQHF. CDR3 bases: TGTGCCAGCAGGAGGGGGGGGAATCAGCCCCAGCATTTT.

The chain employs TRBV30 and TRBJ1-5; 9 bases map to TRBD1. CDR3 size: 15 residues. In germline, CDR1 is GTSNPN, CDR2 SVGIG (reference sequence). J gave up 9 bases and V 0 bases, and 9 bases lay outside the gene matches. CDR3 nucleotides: TGTGCCTGGAGTGTACGGGACAGGGTGTTCAGGCCCCAGCATTTT. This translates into CAWSVRDRVFRPQHF. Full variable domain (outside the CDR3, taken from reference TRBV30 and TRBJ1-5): SQTIHQWPATLVQPVGSPLSLECTVEGTSNPNLYWYRQAAGRGLQLLFYSVGIGQISSEVPQNLSASRPQDRQFILSSKKLLLSDSGFYLCAWSVRDRVFRPQHFGDGTRLSIL.

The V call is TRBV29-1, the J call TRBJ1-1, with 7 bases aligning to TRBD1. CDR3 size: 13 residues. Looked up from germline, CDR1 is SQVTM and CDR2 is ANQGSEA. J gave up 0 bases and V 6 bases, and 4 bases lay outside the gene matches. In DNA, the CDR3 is TGCAGCGTCCTGACAGGGTTGAACACTGAAGCTTTCTTT. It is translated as CSVLTGLNTEAFF.

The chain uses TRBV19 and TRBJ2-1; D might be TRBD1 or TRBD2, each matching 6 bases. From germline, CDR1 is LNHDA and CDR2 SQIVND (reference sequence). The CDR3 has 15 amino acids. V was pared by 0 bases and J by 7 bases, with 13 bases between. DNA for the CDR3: TGTGCCAGTAGTATAGATGGGGGGCCGCGGAATGAGCAGTTCTTC. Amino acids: CASSIDGGPRNEQFF.

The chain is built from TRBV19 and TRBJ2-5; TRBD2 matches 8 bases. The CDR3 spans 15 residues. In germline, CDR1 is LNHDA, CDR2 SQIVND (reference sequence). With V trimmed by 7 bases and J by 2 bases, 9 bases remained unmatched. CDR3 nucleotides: TGTGCCAGTACTCGCAGCGGGGGAGTACAAGAGACCCAGTACTTC. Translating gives CASTRSGGVQETQYF.

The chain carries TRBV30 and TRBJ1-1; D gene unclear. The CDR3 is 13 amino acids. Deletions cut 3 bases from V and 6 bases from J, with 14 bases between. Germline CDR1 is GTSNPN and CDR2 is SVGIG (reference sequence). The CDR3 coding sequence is TGTGCCTGGAGCGCCACGGGGTTCGCTGAAGCTTTCTTT. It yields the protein CAWSATGFAEAFF. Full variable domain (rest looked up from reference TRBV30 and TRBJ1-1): SQTIHQWPATLVQPVGSPLSLECTVEGTSNPNLYWYRQAAGRGLQLLFYSVGIGQISSEVPQNLSASRPQDRQFILSSKKLLLSDSGFYLCAWSATGFAEAFFGQGTRLTVV.

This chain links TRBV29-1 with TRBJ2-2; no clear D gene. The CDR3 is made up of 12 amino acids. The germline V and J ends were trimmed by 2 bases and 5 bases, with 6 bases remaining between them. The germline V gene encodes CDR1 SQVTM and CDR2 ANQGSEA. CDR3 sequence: CSVEYWTGELFF. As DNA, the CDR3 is TGCAGCGTTGAATATTGGACCGGGGAGCTGTTTTTT.

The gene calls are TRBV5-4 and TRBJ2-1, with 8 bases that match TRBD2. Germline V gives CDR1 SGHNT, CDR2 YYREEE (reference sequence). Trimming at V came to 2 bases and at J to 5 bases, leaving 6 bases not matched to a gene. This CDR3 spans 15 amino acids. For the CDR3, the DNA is TGTGCCAGCAGCTTCCCGGGACTAGTGAACAATGAGCAGTTCTTC. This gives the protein CASSFPGLVNNEQFF.

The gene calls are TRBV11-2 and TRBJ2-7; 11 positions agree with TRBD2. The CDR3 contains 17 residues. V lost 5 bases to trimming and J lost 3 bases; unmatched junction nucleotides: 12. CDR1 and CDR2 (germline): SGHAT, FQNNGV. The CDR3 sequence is CASSRGLAAYNDYEQYF. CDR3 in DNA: TGTGCCAGCAGCCGGGGACTAGCGGCGTATAACGACTACGAGCAGTACTTC.

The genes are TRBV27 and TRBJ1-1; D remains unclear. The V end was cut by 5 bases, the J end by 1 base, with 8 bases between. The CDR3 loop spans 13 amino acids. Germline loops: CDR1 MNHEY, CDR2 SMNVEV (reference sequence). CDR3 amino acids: CASSGRQNTEAFF. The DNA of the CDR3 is TGTGCCAGCAGTGGGCGACAGAACACTGAAGCTTTCTTT.

The CDR3 loop reads CACRGGRAYEQYF. As DNA, the CDR3 is TGTGCCTGTAGAGGCGGGAGGGCCTACGAGCAGTACTTC. The chain links TRBV30 to TRBJ2-7; 9 bases agree with TRBD2. With 6 bases clipped from V and 2 bases from J, the junction kept 5 bases outside the gene matches. The CDR3 has 13 amino acids. Germline V gene sequence: CDR1 GTSNPN, CDR2 SVGIG (reference sequence).

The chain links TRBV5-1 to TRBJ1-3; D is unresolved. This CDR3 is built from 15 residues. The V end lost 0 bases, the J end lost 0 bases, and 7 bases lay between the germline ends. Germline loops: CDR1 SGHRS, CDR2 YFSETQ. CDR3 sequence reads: CASSLAAGSGNTIYF. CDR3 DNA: TGCGCCAGCAGCTTGGCCGCGGGCTCTGGAAACACCATATATTTT.

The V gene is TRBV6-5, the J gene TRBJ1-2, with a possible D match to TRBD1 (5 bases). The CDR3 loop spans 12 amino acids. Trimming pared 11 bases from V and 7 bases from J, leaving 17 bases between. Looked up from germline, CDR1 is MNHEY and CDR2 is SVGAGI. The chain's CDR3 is CAGAEVKGGYTF. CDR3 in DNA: TGTGCCGGGGCCGAGGTAAAGGGTGGCTACACCTTC.

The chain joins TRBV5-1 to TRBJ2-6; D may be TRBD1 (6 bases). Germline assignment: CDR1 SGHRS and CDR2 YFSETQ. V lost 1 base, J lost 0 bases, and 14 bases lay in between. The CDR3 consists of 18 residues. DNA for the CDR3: TGCGCCAGCAGCTTGTCACCAGGGGTCACCTCTGGGGCCAACGTCCTGACTTTC. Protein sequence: CASSLSPGVTSGANVLTF. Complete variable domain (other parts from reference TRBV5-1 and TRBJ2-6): KAGVTQTPRYLIKTRGQQVTLSCSPISGHRSVSWYQQTPGQGLQFLFEYFSETQRNKGNFPGRFSGRQFSNSRSEMNVSTLELGDSALYLCASSLSPGVTSGANVLTFGAGSRLTVL.

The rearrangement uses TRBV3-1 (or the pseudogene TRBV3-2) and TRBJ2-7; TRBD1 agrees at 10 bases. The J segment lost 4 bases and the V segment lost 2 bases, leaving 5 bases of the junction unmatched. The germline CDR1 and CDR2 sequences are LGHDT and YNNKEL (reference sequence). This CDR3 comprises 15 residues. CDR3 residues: CASSQQRTGGYEQYF. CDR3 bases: TGTGCCAGCAGCCAACAGAGGACAGGGGGGTACGAGCAGTACTTC.

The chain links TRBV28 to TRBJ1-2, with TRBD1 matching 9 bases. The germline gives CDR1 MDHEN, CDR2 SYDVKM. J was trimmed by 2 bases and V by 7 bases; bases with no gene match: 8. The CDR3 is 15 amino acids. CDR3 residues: CASTPGGQGNYGYTF. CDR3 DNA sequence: TGTGCCAGCACCCCTGGGGGACAGGGAAACTATGGCTACACCTTC.

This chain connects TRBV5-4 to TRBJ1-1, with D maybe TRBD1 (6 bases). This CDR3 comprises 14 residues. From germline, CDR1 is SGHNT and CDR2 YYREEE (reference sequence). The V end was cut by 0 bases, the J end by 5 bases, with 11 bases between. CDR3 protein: CASSLGGGGTEAFF. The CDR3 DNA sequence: TGTGCCAGCAGCTTGGGAGGGGGAGGAACTGAAGCTTTCTTT.

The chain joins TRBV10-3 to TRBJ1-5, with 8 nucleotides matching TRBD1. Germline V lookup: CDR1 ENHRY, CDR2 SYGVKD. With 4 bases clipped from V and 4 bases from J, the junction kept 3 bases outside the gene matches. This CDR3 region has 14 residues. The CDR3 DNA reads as TGTGCCATCAGTGGACAGGGGCTTAATCAGCCCCAGCATTTT. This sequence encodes CAISGQGLNQPQHF.

The CDR3 loop reads CASSSWTSYNEQFF. The CDR3 DNA reads as TGTGCCAGTAGTTCATGGACTAGCTACAATGAGCAGTTCTTC. The chain links TRBV19 to TRBJ2-1; TRBD2 agrees at 7 bases. The CDR3 length is 14 residues. The germline V gene encodes CDR1 LNHDA and CDR2 SQIVND (reference sequence). V shed 5 bases, J shed 3 bases, and the junction held 4 bases outside the gene matches.

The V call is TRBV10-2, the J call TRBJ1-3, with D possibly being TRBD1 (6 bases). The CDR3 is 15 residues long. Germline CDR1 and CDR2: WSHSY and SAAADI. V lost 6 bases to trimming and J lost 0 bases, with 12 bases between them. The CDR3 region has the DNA TGCGCCAGCAGCCTGGGACACCGCTCTGGAAACACCATATATTTT. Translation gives CASSLGHRSGNTIYF.

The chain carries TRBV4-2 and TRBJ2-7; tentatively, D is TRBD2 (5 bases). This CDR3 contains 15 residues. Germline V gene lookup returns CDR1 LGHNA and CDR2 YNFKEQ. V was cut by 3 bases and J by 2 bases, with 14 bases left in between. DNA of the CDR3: TGTGCCAGCAGCCATGGAGCGGAGGCCCCCTACGAGCAGTACTTC. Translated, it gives CASSHGAEAPYEQYF.

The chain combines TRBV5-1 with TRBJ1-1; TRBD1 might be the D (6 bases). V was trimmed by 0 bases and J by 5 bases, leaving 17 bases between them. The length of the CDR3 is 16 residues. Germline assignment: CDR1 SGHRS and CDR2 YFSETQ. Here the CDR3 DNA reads TGCGCCAGCAGCTTGGCCGGGGGCGAGGGAAGGACTGAAGCTTTCTTT. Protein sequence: CASSLAGGEGRTEAFF.

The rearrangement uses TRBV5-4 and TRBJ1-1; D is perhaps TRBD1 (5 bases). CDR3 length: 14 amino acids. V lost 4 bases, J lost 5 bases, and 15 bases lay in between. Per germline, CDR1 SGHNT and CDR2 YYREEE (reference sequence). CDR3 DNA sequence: TGTGCCAGCAGCGAGGTGCAGGGTAGGACTGAAGCTTTCTTT. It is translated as CASSEVQGRTEAFF.